This is a list of T cell receptor beta chains from one sample in a study of identical twins. TCRdb processed the 5' RACE reads anew with MiXCR; each CDR3 protein has one entry. In the table there are under 900,000 distinct CDR3 sequences, about 20% of which are singletons. This sample also appeared in a second study, on T cells expressing NK-cell markers.

Sequenced material: PBMCs. All receptors come from a woman between 18 and 29 years old in good health. CDR3s include the opening cysteine and the closing phenylalanine or tryptophan. The D gene is left open where the match is weak. Where a row states a size, it is once, few, many or the class of an expanded clone; other rows omit it.

CDR3 protein | CDR3 DNA | V gene | D gene | clone size | J gene
CASSTAGDVDTQYF | TGTGCCAGCAGCACGGCGGGAGATGTGGATACGCAGTATTTT | TRBV5-4 | TRBD2 | few | TRBJ2-3
CASSFRGGGPEQFF | TGTGCCAGCAGTTTCCGGGGGGGAGGCCCGGAGCAGTTCTTC | TRBV14 | TRBD2 | NA | TRBJ2-1
CASSSLPPGEQFF | TGCGCCAGCAGCTCGCTCCCCCCTGGTGAGCAGTTCTTC | TRBV5-1 | NA | NA | TRBJ2-1
CASSYQAGPYNEQFF | TGTGCCAGCAGTTACCAGGCCGGGCCCTACAATGAGCAGTTCTTC | TRBV6-2/TRBV6-3 | NA | many | TRBJ2-1
CASNSRTSGASEQYF | TGTGCCAGCAACTCCCGGACTAGCGGGGCTAGCGAGCAGTACTTC | TRBV6-1 | TRBD2 | NA | TRBJ2-7
CASSSDSAGVQYF | TGCGCCAGCAGCTCGGACTCGGCCGGCGTGCAGTACTTC | TRBV5-1 | NA | NA | TRBJ2-7
CASSFGAGGPNEQFF | TGTGCCAGCAGTTTCGGAGCGGGAGGGCCTAATGAGCAGTTCTTC | TRBV12-3/TRBV12-4 | TRBD2 | many | TRBJ2-1
CASSPRPAGKRFNEAFF | TGTGCCAGCAGCCCTCGCCCGGCAGGGAAGCGCTTTAATGAAGCTTTCTTT | TRBV6-2/TRBV6-3 | NA | NA | TRBJ1-1
CASSLLGAGTEAFF | TGTGCCAGCAGTTTATTAGGGGCAGGCACTGAAGCTTTCTTT | TRBV12-3/TRBV12-4 | NA | few | TRBJ1-1
CATSTLRDRKDPVYGYTF | TGTGCCACCAGCACCCTTCGGGACAGGAAGGATCCGGTATATGGCTACACCTTC | TRBV15 | TRBD1 | few | TRBJ1-2
CSARDTSGMNEQFF | TGCAGTGCTAGAGATACTAGCGGGATGAATGAGCAGTTCTTC | TRBV20-1 | TRBD2 | NA | TRBJ2-1
CASSAEPRGLGGIEQFF | TGCGCCAGCAGCGCCGAACCAAGAGGACTAGGGGGGATTGAGCAGTTCTTC | TRBV5-1 | NA | NA | TRBJ2-1
CASSQEPTTEAFF | TGCGCCAGCAGCCAAGAGCCAACTACTGAAGCTTTCTTT | TRBV4-3 | NA | few | TRBJ1-1
CATSRAPGQAENEQFF | TGTGCCACCAGCAGAGCCCCGGGACAGGCCGAGAATGAGCAGTTCTTC | TRBV15 | TRBD1 | NA | TRBJ2-1
CSVRGQGATGELFF | TGCAGCGTCCGAGGACAGGGAGCCACCGGGGAGCTGTTTTTT | TRBV29-1 | TRBD1 | NA | TRBJ2-2
CSARGAGTRTWRQYF | TGCAGTGCTAGAGGCGCCGGGACTAGAACGTGGCGGCAGTACTTC | TRBV20-1 | TRBD2 | few | TRBJ2-7
CASSLASGVQETQYF | TGTGCCAGCAGTTTGGCTAGCGGGGTCCAAGAGACCCAGTACTTC | TRBV27 | TRBD2 | few | TRBJ2-5
CASRTLAGNYNEQFF | TGTGCCAGCAGGACGCTAGCGGGAAACTACAATGAGCAGTTCTTC | TRBV6-2/TRBV6-3 | TRBD2 | few | TRBJ2-1
CSARGVAGGGNTQYF | TGCAGTGCTAGGGGAGTAGCGGGGGGCGGGAATACGCAGTATTTT | TRBV20-1 | TRBD2 | NA | TRBJ2-3
CASSRPDPAGTDTQYF | TGTGCCAGCAGCCGCCCAGACCCGGCGGGGACAGATACGCAGTATTTT | TRBV7-9 | NA | few | TRBJ2-3
CASSVQGGGSTDTQYF | TGTGCCAGCAGCGTACAGGGGGGAGGAAGCACAGATACGCAGTATTTT | TRBV6-1 | TRBD1 | NA | TRBJ2-3
CSVEEGTGGEAFF | TGCAGCGTTGAAGAGGGCACAGGGGGTGAAGCTTTCTTT | TRBV29-1 | TRBD1 | few | TRBJ1-1
CSARVGGDSYGYTF | TGCAGTGCTAGGGTTGGCGGGGATTCCTATGGCTACACCTTC | TRBV20-1 | NA | few | TRBJ1-2
CSGQRSHEQYF | TGCAGTGGCCAGAGGTCCCACGAGCAGTACTTC | TRBV20-1 | NA | few | TRBJ2-7
CSARPSGGMDTQYF | TGCAGTGCTAGACCTAGCGGGGGGATGGATACGCAGTATTTT | TRBV20-1 | TRBD2 | NA | TRBJ2-3
CASSYGTLKETQYF | TGTGCCAGCAGCTACGGGACACTCAAAGAGACCCAGTACTTC | TRBV7-2 | NA | NA | TRBJ2-5
CASSYTGGGNEQFF | TGTGCCAGCAGCTACACAGGTGGGGGTAATGAGCAGTTCTTC | TRBV7-9 | NA | few | TRBJ2-1
CASSLGQDKKGTQYF | TGTGCCAGCAGTCTCGGACAGGATAAGAAAGGGACCCAGTACTTC | TRBV2 | TRBD1 | few | TRBJ2-5
CASSFSSSGDSGYTF | TGTGCCAGCAGCTTCAGCTCTTCAGGGGACTCTGGCTACACCTTC | TRBV7-9 | NA | NA | TRBJ1-2
CATCRAGGEAFF | TGTGCCACCTGCCGGGCAGGGGGTGAAGCTTTCTTT | TRBV6-5 | TRBD1 | few | TRBJ1-1
CSVQGENYEQYF | TGCAGCGTTCAGGGAGAGAACTACGAGCAGTACTTC | TRBV29-1 | NA | once | TRBJ2-7
CASSLRGLRGEAFF | TGTGCCAGCAGTCTCAGGGGGCTTCGGGGTGAAGCTTTCTTT | TRBV12-3/TRBV12-4 | TRBD1 | NA | TRBJ1-1
CASSGTSVGELFF | TGTGCCAGCAGCGGGACTAGCGTCGGGGAGCTGTTTTTT | TRBV12-3/TRBV12-4 | TRBD2 | few | TRBJ2-2
CSASGPMNTEAFF | TGCAGTGCTAGCGGGCCAATGAACACTGAAGCTTTCTTT | TRBV20-1 | NA | few | TRBJ1-1
CASRNTGGNEQFF | TGTGCCAGCAGAAACACAGGGGGCAATGAGCAGTTCTTC | TRBV25-1 | TRBD1 | few | TRBJ2-1
CASSQAGHQNTEAFF | TGCGCCAGCAGCCAGGCGGGACACCAGAACACTGAAGCTTTCTTT | TRBV4-1 | NA | few | TRBJ1-1
CASSKAGGYTEAFF | TGTGCCAGCAGCAAAGCCGGGGGATATACTGAAGCTTTCTTT | TRBV21-1 | NA | NA | TRBJ1-1
CASSLQGAIIGELFF | TGTGCCAGCAGCTTACAGGGGGCAATAATCGGGGAGCTGTTTTTT | TRBV7-9 | TRBD1 | few | TRBJ2-2
CSARTRFTDTQYF | TGCAGTGCTAGGACGCGGTTCACAGATACGCAGTATTTT | TRBV20-1 | NA | NA | TRBJ2-3
CASSFFQLLLYEQYF | TGTGCCAGCAGCTTCTTTCAGCTGCTGCTCTACGAGCAGTACTTC | TRBV6-2/TRBV6-3 | NA | few | TRBJ2-7
CASSASGGIDEQFF | TGTGCCAGCAGCGCAAGCGGGGGGATCGATGAGCAGTTCTTC | TRBV3-1 | TRBD2 | NA | TRBJ2-1
CASSPGQILETQYF | TGTGCCAGCAGCCCGGGACAGATCCTAGAGACCCAGTACTTC | TRBV14 | TRBD1 | many | TRBJ2-5
CASSSGTSTGELFF | TGTGCCAGCAGCTCCGGGACCAGCACCGGGGAGCTGTTTTTT | TRBV7-3 | NA | NA | TRBJ2-2
CSARKERGGLYNEQFF | TGCAGTGCGCGTAAGGAGCGGGGGGGCCTGTACAATGAGCAGTTCTTC | TRBV20-1 | TRBD2 | NA | TRBJ2-1
CASSLALSSGEDQHF | TGTGCCAGCAGCTTAGCGCTTTCAAGCGGTGAAGACCAGCACTTC | TRBV7-2 | NA | NA | TRBJ2-5